This TCR beta chain was retrieved from a study of tumor-infiltrating lymphocytes in primary liver carcinoma. In the study overall: Spanning 30 to 69 years of age, the patients were men and women. Every sample contained roughly 3.65 to 7.5 million productive TCRbeta reads, and these numbers were similar from one tissue type to another.

Notes on the study in general: Tumor-adjacent and tumor-blood pairs showed less overlap than tumor region pairs. There was no comparison of CD4+ and CD8+ repertoires, as samples were bulk unsorted.

A remark on this clonotype: Its antigen is still unknown. Germline and junction disagree at one end, which may indicate a read error.

Unsorted whole blood supplied the RNA, and germline DNA was extracted too. The input was approximately 500 ng total RNA; TCR beta cDNA was made from it with a constant-region primer. TCR beta libraries came from three nested multiplex PCR rounds using slightly modified ARM-PCR. TCRdb called the multiplex PCR reads again in MiXCR, with one record for every CDR3 protein. The table shows about 310,000 distinct CDR3 sequences, with 65% occurring only once. The TCR was taken from a man aged 35 to 55 with primary liver carcinoma and hepatitis B virus infection. The source material was peripheral blood.

This CDR3 reads CASSSGLSQGNKQFF. In nucleotides, the CDR3 is TGTGCCAGTAGCTCGGGACTATCTCAAGGCAATAAGCAGTTCTTC. The chain employs TRBV11-3 and TRBJ2-1; TRBD2 agrees at 7 bases. The CDR3 consists of 15 residues. Per the germline V gene, CDR1 is SGHNT and CDR2 is YENEEA. The whole variable domain, filled in from reference TRBV11-3 and TRBJ2-1, reads EAGVVQSPRYKIIEKKQPVAFWCNPISGHNTLYWYLQNLGQGPELLIRYENEEAVDDSQLPKDRFSAERLKGVDSTLKIQPAELGDSAVYLCASSSGLSQGNKQFFGPGTRLTVL.